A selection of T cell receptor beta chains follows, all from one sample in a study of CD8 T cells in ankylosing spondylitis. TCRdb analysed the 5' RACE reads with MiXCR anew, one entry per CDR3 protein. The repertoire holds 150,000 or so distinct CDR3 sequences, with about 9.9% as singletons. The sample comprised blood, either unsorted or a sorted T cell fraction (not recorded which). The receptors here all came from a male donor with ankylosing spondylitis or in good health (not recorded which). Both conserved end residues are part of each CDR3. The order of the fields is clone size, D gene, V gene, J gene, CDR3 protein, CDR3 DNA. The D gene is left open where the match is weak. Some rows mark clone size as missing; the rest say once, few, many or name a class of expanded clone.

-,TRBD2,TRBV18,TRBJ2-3,CASSPRGAGGSTDTQYF,TGTGCCAGCTCACCAAGAGGAGCGGGGGGCAGCACAGATACGCAGTATTTT
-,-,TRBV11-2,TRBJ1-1,CASRFSSTEAFF,TGTGCCAGCAGGTTTTCAAGCACTGAAGCTTTCTTT
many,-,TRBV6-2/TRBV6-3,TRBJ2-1,CASSWDFGTAYNEQFF,TGTGCCAGCAGTTGGGACTTTGGGACTGCCTACAATGAGCAGTTCTTC
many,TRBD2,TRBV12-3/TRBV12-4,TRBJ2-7,CASSPSGRDHEQYF,TGTGCCAGCAGTCCTAGCGGGAGAGATCACGAGCAGTACTTC
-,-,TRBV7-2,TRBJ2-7,CASSYTAYEQYF,TGTGCCAGCAGTTATACAGCTTACGAGCAGTACTTC
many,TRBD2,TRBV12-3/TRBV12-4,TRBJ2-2,CASAAGGVRNTGELFF,TGTGCCAGCGCGGCGGGAGGCGTCCGAAACACCGGGGAGCTGTTTTTT
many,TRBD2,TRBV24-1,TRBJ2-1,CATSDRRGGINEQFF,TGTGCCACCAGTGATCGGCGGGGGGGTATCAATGAGCAGTTCTTC
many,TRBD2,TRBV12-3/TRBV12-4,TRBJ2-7,CASSFLAVSYEQYF,TGTGCCAGCAGTTTTCTAGCGGTCTCCTACGAGCAGTACTTC
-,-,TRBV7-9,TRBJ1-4,CASSLEKLFF,TGTGCCAGCAGCTTAGAAAAACTGTTTTTT
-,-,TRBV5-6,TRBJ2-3,CASSYTSSSTDTQYF,TGTGCCAGCAGCTACACTTCCTCTAGCACAGATACGCAGTATTTT
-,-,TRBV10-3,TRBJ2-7,CATMGSRSYEQYF,TGTGCCACCATGGGCAGTCGCTCCTACGAGCAGTACTTC
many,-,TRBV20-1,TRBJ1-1,CSARDSANLFEAFF,TGCAGTGCTAGAGATTCGGCCAATTTGTTTGAAGCTTTCTTT
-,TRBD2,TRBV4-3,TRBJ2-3,CASSQGTSGVTGTQYF,TGCGCCAGCAGCCAGGGAACTAGCGGGGTTACAGGTACGCAGTATTTT
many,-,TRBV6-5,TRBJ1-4,CASSYGRRRRGEKLFF,TGTGCCAGCAGTTACGGGAGGCGGCGAAGGGGTGAAAAACTGTTTTTT
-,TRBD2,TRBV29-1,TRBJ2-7,CSVISPSGRNAHEQYF,TGCAGCGTTATATCCCCTAGCGGGAGAAACGCCCACGAGCAGTACTTC
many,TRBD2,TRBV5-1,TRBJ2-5,CASAGTTSSETQYF,TGCGCCAGCGCCGGGACTACATCTTCGGAGACCCAGTACTTC
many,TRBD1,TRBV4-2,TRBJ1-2,CASSHSSGTGHYGYTF,TGTGCCAGCAGCCATAGCTCCGGGACAGGGCATTATGGCTACACCTTC
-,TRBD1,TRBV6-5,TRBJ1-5,CASSNRDRANHQPQHF,TGTGCCAGCAGTAACCGGGACAGGGCAAATCATCAGCCCCAGCATTTT
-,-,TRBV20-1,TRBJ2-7,CSARDEAGEGNYEQYF,TGCAGTGCTAGAGATGAGGCAGGGGAAGGGAACTACGAGCAGTACTTC
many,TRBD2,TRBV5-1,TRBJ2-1,CASSRGLAGVSSYNEQFF,TGCGCCAGCAGCCGGGGACTAGCGGGAGTTTCGTCCTACAATGAGCAGTTCTTC
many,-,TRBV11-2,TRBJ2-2,CASSLERSGELFF,TGTGCCAGCAGCTTAGAACGGAGCGGGGAGCTGTTTTTT
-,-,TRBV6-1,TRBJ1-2,CASSLSTGGGYGYTF,TGTGCCAGCAGTCTTAGCACCGGAGGGGGGTATGGCTACACCTTC
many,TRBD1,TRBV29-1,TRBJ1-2,CSVAGQGLSAVSGYTF,TGCAGCGTTGCTGGACAGGGGCTGTCAGCAGTTTCGGGCTACACCTTC